This is a list of T cell receptor beta chains from one sample in a study of blood T cells in healthy people across ages. TCRdb reprocessed the 5' RACE reads via MiXCR and lists one record per CDR3 protein. This sample has hundreds of thousands of distinct CDR3 sequences, with 45% to 55% found just once. Sequences were obtained from blood. These receptors were taken from an elderly man in good health. The conserved cysteine and the conserved F or W are not part of the CDR3 here. The D gene is left open where the match is weak.

j_call: TRBJ2-3; v_call: TRBV12-3/TRBV12-4; d_call: TRBD2; cdr3_aa: ASSSGGAHTDTQY
j_call: TRBJ2-1; v_call: TRBV7-9; d_call: TRBD1; cdr3_aa: ASSIAGTGLNEQF
j_call: TRBJ2-7; v_call: TRBV7-7; d_call: TRBD1; cdr3_aa: ATSQGTGVGYEQY
j_call: TRBJ2-3; v_call: TRBV6-2/TRBV6-3; d_call: TRBD2; cdr3_aa: AGSLSGRGSSGISDTQY
j_call: TRBJ2-2; v_call: TRBV6-6; d_call: -; cdr3_aa: ASSYPGSANTGELF
j_call: TRBJ1-5; v_call: TRBV20-1; d_call: -; cdr3_aa: SARDPGTSNQPQH
j_call: TRBJ2-1; v_call: TRBV7-2; d_call: TRBD2; cdr3_aa: ASSLEGGPGSWEQF
j_call: TRBJ1-2; v_call: TRBV12-3/TRBV12-4; d_call: -; cdr3_aa: ASSWWGGYGYT
j_call: TRBJ1-6; v_call: TRBV6-6; d_call: -; cdr3_aa: ASSPGQRNSPLH
j_call: TRBJ1-1; v_call: TRBV29-1; d_call: TRBD1; cdr3_aa: SVGGRQGRTEAF
j_call: TRBJ2-5; v_call: TRBV7-2; d_call: -; cdr3_aa: ASSLYNQETQY
j_call: TRBJ2-1; v_call: TRBV7-9; d_call: -; cdr3_aa: ASSLSIDRVVKGPYNEQF
j_call: TRBJ1-4; v_call: TRBV20-1; d_call: TRBD1; cdr3_aa: SARSPGGGEKLF
j_call: TRBJ2-1; v_call: TRBV6-2/TRBV6-3; d_call: TRBD1; cdr3_aa: ASSTGQGYNEQF
j_call: TRBJ1-6; v_call: TRBV12-3/TRBV12-4; d_call: TRBD1; cdr3_aa: ASSFTQGARSPLH
j_call: TRBJ1-1; v_call: TRBV14; d_call: -; cdr3_aa: ASSYRVATEAF
j_call: TRBJ2-5; v_call: TRBV20-1; d_call: -; cdr3_aa: SARSPGLLNEQY
j_call: TRBJ1-2; v_call: TRBV7-9; d_call: TRBD1; cdr3_aa: ASSLGGGNDYGYT
j_call: TRBJ1-6; v_call: TRBV28; d_call: -; cdr3_aa: ASIGGTERRRNSPLH
j_call: TRBJ2-6; v_call: TRBV21-1; d_call: -; cdr3_aa: ASSKGRGKRGTDLSGANVLT
j_call: TRBJ1-5; v_call: TRBV10-3; d_call: -; cdr3_aa: AISEPGSGGFEPQH
j_call: TRBJ2-3; v_call: TRBV9; d_call: -; cdr3_aa: ASSPTRRGTDTQY
j_call: TRBJ1-2; v_call: TRBV28; d_call: TRBD1; cdr3_aa: ASSSPQGGHGYT
j_call: TRBJ1-4; v_call: TRBV19; d_call: TRBD1; cdr3_aa: ASSTTGREKKLF
j_call: TRBJ2-3; v_call: TRBV20-1; d_call: -; cdr3_aa: SALGSSPQY